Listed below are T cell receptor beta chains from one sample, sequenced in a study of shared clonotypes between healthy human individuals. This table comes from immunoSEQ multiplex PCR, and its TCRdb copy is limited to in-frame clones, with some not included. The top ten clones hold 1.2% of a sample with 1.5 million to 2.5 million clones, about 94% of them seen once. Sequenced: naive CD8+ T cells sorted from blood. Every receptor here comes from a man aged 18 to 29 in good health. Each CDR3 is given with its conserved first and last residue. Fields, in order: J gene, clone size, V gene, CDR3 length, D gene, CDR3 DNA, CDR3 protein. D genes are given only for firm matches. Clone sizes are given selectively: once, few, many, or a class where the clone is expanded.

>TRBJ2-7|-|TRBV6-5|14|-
TGTGCCAGCAGCACAGTCGGAAGGTCCTACGAGCAGTACTTC
CASSTVGRSYEQYF
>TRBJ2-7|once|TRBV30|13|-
TGTGCCTGCTCGGACAGCAGTGAGGTCGAGCAGTACTTC
CACSDSSEVEQYF
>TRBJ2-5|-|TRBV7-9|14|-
TGTGCCAGCAGCTTCCGGGTAGGCGAAGAGACCCAGTACTTC
CASSFRVGEETQYF
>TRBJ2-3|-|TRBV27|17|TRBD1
TGTGCCAGCACCAGTTCCCCGGGACAGGGTGCGACAGATACGCAGTATTTT
CASTSSPGQGATDTQYF
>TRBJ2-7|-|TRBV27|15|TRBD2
TGTGCCAGCACCCTAGTAGCGGGGGCCCCCTACGAGCAGTACTTC
CASTLVAGAPYEQYF
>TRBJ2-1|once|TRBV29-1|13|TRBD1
TGCAGCGTTGTTAGGGACAGAGACAATGAGCAGTTCTTC
CSVVRDRDNEQFF
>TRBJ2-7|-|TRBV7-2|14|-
TGTGCCAGCAGTAAATTTGGGACTTCCTTCGAGCAGTACTTC
CASSKFGTSFEQYF
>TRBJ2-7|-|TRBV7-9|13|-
TGTGCCAGCAGCCCTAGCTGGTCCTACGAGCAGTACTTC
CASSPSWSYEQYF
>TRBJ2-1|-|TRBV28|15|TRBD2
TGTGCCAGCAGTTTAATAGCGGGGGGTCTCAATGAGCAGTTCTTC
CASSLIAGGLNEQFF
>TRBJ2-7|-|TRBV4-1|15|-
TGCGCCAGCAGCCCCCGCGACGGGAGCTCCTACGAGCAGTACTTC
CASSPRDGSSYEQYF
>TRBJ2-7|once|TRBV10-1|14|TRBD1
TGCGCCAGCAGTGCCGGGACAGGGGGCTACGAGCAGTACTTC
CASSAGTGGYEQYF
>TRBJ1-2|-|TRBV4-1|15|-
TGCGCCAGCAGCCAAGAGGGGGGTGGGAACTATGGCTACACCTTC
CASSQEGGGNYGYTF
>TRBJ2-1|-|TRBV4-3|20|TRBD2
TGCGCCAGCAGCCAAGACCCTAGCGGGACCGAAACATACGAAGGTAATGAGCAGTTCTTC
CASSQDPSGTETYEGNEQFF
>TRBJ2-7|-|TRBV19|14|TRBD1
TGTGCCAGTAGTTACGACAGGGCGAGTCACGAGCAGTACTTC
CASSYDRASHEQYF
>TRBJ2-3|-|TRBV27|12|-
TGTGCCAGCAGTTTAGGGGGGGATACGCAGTATTTT
CASSLGGDTQYF
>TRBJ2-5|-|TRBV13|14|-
TGTGCCAGCAGCTTAGGGAGACCTAGGGAGACCCAGTACTTC
CASSLGRPRETQYF
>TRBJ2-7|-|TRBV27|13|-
TGTGCCAGCACCCCAGGGCTCTCCTACGAGCAGTACTTC
CASTPGLSYEQYF
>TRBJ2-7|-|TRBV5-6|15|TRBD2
TGTGCCAGCAGCTTTTCACCTAGCGGTGACTACGAGCAGTACTTC
CASSFSPSGDYEQYF
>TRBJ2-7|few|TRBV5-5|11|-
TGTGCCAGCAGCTTATACTACGAGCAGTACTTC
CASSLYYEQYF
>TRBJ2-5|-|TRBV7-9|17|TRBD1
TGTGCCAGCAGCTCGTCGGGGACAGGGGCCGCACAAGAGACCCAGTACTTC
CASSSSGTGAAQETQYF
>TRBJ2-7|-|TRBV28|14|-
TGTGCCAGCTATGGAAGAGGGACCTCCTACGAGCAGTACTTC
CASYGRGTSYEQYF
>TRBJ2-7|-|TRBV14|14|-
TGTGCCAGCAGCCAAGACCTTGGGGTTTACGAGCAGTACTTC
CASSQDLGVYEQYF
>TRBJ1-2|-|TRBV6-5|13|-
TGTGCCAGCAACACACAGGGCGACTATGGCTACACCTTC
CASNTQGDYGYTF
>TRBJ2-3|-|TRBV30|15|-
TGTGCCTGGACCCTCTTGGGAAATAGCGGAGATACGCAGTATTTT
CAWTLLGNSGDTQYF
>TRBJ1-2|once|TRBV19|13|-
TGTGCCAGTATTGACAGAGGGAACTATGGCTACACCTTC
CASIDRGNYGYTF
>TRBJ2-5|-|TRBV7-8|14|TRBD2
TGTGCCAGCAGCGCGAGCGGGGGCAAAGAGACCCAGTACTTC
CASSASGGKETQYF